This is a list of T cell receptor beta chains from one sample in a study of cytomegalovirus exposure and HLA in healthy donors. Profiling relied on immunoSEQ multiplex PCR, and the TCRdb table lists in-frame clones only, not all of them. This sample yields about 92,000 clones, of which over 70% are seen a single time; 7.3% belongs to the top ten. Sample: PBMCs. These receptors all stem from a man aged 45-65 years in good health and CMV-seropositive. Each CDR3 is given with its conserved first and last residue. A D gene is named only where the DNA matches it firmly. The size entry is marked missing in some rows and otherwise reads once, few, many or a size class.

-,TRBJ2-1,TRBV29-1,few,TGCAGCGTTGAAGGGTTCCTATCGGAGCAGTTCTTC,CSVEGFLSEQFF
-,TRBJ2-3,TRBV9,-,TGTGCCAGCAGCCCCCTTTCGGGTATGGCAGATACGCAGTATTTT,CASSPLSGMADTQYF
-,TRBJ1-2,TRBV7-3,-,TGTGCCAGCAGCTTAAACCCGGGGGGCGATGGCTACACCTTC,CASSLNPGGDGYTF
TRBD2,TRBJ2-3,TRBV7-2,-,TGTGCCAGCAGCTGGGGACTAGCGGGGGCAGATACGCAGTATTTT,CASSWGLAGADTQYF
TRBD1,TRBJ2-3,TRBV7-9,-,TGTGCCAGCAGCCCCCGGGGACAGTCAAGAGATACGCAGTATTTT,CASSPRGQSRDTQYF
-,TRBJ1-2,TRBV19,-,TGTGCCAGTAGTACCGGGACAAGGGGCGGCTACACCTTC,CASSTGTRGGYTF
-,TRBJ2-7,TRBV28,-,TGTGCCAGCAGTATTCCAGACGAGCAGTACTTC,CASSIPDEQYF
TRBD2,TRBJ2-1,TRBV7-3,-,TGTGCCAGCAGCCTCCTAGCGGGGGAGCAGTTCTTC,CASSLLAGEQFF
-,TRBJ1-5,TRBV7-9,-,TGTGCCAGCAGCGGACAGCCGGGCCAGCCCCAGCATTTT,CASSGQPGQPQHF
TRBD2,TRBJ2-7,TRBV7-8,-,TGTGCCAGCAGCGGGGGGCTAGCGGGGGGCACCTACGAGCAGTACTTC,CASSGGLAGGTYEQYF
TRBD1,TRBJ2-7,TRBV30,-,TGTGCCTCTTCACCCCCGGACAGGGGCTCCTACGAGCAGTACTTC,CASSPPDRGSYEQYF
-,TRBJ1-1,TRBV6-5,-,TGTGCCAGCAGTGCTTACGGGGGTACGAACACTGAAGCTTTCTTT,CASSAYGGTNTEAFF
-,TRBJ2-7,TRBV7-9,once,TGTGCCAGCAGCTTAGGACTAAGTTTCTACGAGCAGTACTTC,CASSLGLSFYEQYF
-,TRBJ1-5,TRBV19,-,TGTGCCAGTAAAGGGGTTTCCAGCAATCAGCCCCAGCATTTT,CASKGVSSNQPQHF
-,TRBJ2-6,TRBV5-1,once,TGCGCCAGCAGACGTCAGGACTCTGGGGCCAACGTCCTGACTTTC,CASRRQDSGANVLTF
-,TRBJ2-7,TRBV5-5,-,TGTGCCAGCAGCTTGGGAGGCTACGAGCAGTACTTC,CASSLGGYEQYF
TRBD1,TRBJ2-7,TRBV5-4,-,TGTGCCAGCAGTGGAGGGACAGGGCTCTACGAGCAGTACTTC,CASSGGTGLYEQYF
TRBD2,TRBJ2-2,TRBV7-2,-,TGTGCCAGCAGCTCTCAGACTAGCGGGGTGAACACCGGGGAGCTGTTTTTT,CASSSQTSGVNTGELFF
-,TRBJ1-1,TRBV19,-,TGTGCCAGTAGTCCTGAACAGAGAACTGAAGCTTTCTTT,CASSPEQRTEAFF
TRBD1,TRBJ1-1,TRBV7-9,few,TGTGCCAGCAGCCCCCTTGTTGGAACAGGGGGGACTGAAGCTTTCTTT,CASSPLVGTGGTEAFF
TRBD1,TRBJ2-1,TRBV7-2,once,TGTGCCAGCAGCAACCGGGACAGGGGCTACAATGAGCAGTTCTTC,CASSNRDRGYNEQFF
TRBD1,TRBJ1-2,TRBV4-2,-,TGTGCCAGCAGCCAAGAGGGACAGGCAGCTAACTATGGCTACCCCTTC,CASSQEGQAANYGYPF
-,TRBJ2-3,TRBV25-1,-,TGTGCCAGCATTACTGGACGAGGGGGAAGCACAGATACGCAGTATTTT,CASITGRGGSTDTQYF